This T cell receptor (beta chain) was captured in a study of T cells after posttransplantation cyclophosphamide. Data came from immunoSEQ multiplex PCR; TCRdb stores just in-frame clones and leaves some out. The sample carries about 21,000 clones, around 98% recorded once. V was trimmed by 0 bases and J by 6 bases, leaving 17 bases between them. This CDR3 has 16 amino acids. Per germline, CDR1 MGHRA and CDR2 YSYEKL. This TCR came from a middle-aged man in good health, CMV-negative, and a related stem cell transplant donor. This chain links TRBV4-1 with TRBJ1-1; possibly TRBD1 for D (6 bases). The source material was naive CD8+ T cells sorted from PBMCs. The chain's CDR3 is CASSQEGPGGLAEAFF. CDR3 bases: TGCGCCAGCAGCCAAGAAGGGCCGGGGGGGCTGGCTGAAGCTTTCTTT.